These T cell receptor beta chains were read from a single sample in a study of T cell repertoires in cytomegalovirus infection. TCRdb reprocessed the reads with MiXCR, giving one entry per CDR3 protein. The sample contains about 180,000 distinct CDR3 sequences, roughly a sixth of which appear only once. The sample comprised CD8+ T cells from PBMCs. All receptors derive from a human donor in good health (CMV status not recorded). Some clones in this sample may be carry-over from other donors' samples. Each CDR3 is given with its conserved first and last residue. The D gene is left open where the match is weak. Only some rows state a clone size, as once, few, many or a class for expanded clones.

j_call | v_call | d_call | clone_size | cdr3_nt | cdr3_aa
TRBJ2-1 | TRBV12-3/TRBV12-4 | TRBD2 | NA | TGTGCCAGCAGTTTCAAGAAGACTAGCGGGCGGGAAAAACAGTTCTTC | CASSFKKTSGREKQFF
TRBJ2-7 | TRBV7-9 | TRBD2 | few | TGTGCCAGCAGCCTGACTAGCGGGGGGCTTCCGTGGCAGTACTTC | CASSLTSGGLPWQYF
TRBJ1-1 | TRBV7-9 | NA | few | TGTGCCAGCAGCTTAATCGACAGTATTAGAGCTTTCTTT | CASSLIDSIRAFF
TRBJ2-7 | TRBV25-1 | NA | few | TGTGCCAGCAGTGAATTCGTACAGGAGAAATACGAGCAGTACTTC | CASSEFVQEKYEQYF
TRBJ2-1 | TRBV11-2 | TRBD2 | NA | TGTGCCAGCAGCTCTACAGCTAGCGGGGGGGTTTCCTACAATGAGCAGTTCTTC | CASSSTASGGVSYNEQFF
TRBJ1-6 | TRBV20-1 | NA | NA | TGCAGTGCTAGAGATTGGCGGGTCTCCTATAATTCACCCCTCCACTTT | CSARDWRVSYNSPLHF
TRBJ1-5 | TRBV4-1 | NA | few | TGCGCCAGCAGCCAAGACGGCAGGGGCAATCAGCCCCAGCATTTT | CASSQDGRGNQPQHF
TRBJ2-7 | TRBV24-1 | NA | NA | TGTGCCACCAGTGATTCGGATGTCCCTCATCACGAGCAGTACTTC | CATSDSDVPHHEQYF
TRBJ2-7 | TRBV4-1 | NA | NA | TGCGCCAGCAACCAAAAAACTGGGCCCTCCTACGAGCAGTACTTC | CASNQKTGPSYEQYF
TRBJ2-3 | TRBV7-2 | TRBD2 | NA | TGTGCCAGCAGCTTAGCCCTAGCGGGGGGGCTGGCAGATACGCAGTATTTT | CASSLALAGGLADTQYF
TRBJ1-6 | TRBV7-2 | NA | NA | TGTGCCAGCAGCCGGGGGGAATCACCCCTCCACTTT | CASSRGESPLHF
TRBJ1-5 | TRBV7-2 | TRBD1 | many | TGTGCCAGCAGCTTGACAGGGAGGTCATCTAGCAATCAGCCCCAGCATTTT | CASSLTGRSSSNQPQHF
TRBJ2-2 | TRBV24-1 | NA | NA | TGTGCCACCAGTGATTTCGGTAGGCTGGCGAACACCGGGGAGCTGTTTTTT | CATSDFGRLANTGELFF
TRBJ1-6 | TRBV5-6 | TRBD1 | NA | TGTGCCAGCAGTTATCGAGGGACAGGGGCAGGTTCACCCCTCCACTTT | CASSYRGTGAGSPLHF
TRBJ2-4 | TRBV5-3 | NA | NA | TGTGCCAGCAGCTTGGCCGAGGGCGACGTAGGAAACATTCAGTACTTC | CASSLAEGDVGNIQYF
TRBJ1-5 | TRBV7-2 | NA | many | TGTGCCAGCAGCTTAAATCCAGGGCCAAGCCAGCCCCAGCATTTT | CASSLNPGPSQPQHF
TRBJ2-7 | TRBV2 | TRBD1 | NA | TGTGCCAGCAGCGGACAGGGGGCGGAAGAGCAGTACTTC | CASSGQGAEEQYF
TRBJ1-1 | TRBV28 | NA | few | TGTGCCAGCAGTTTTGACAGGAGTCAAGCTTTCTTT | CASSFDRSQAFF
TRBJ2-2 | TRBV29-1 | NA | NA | TGCAGCGTTGAGAATAGGGATCGGACCGGGGAGCTGTTTTTT | CSVENRDRTGELFF
TRBJ2-7 | TRBV5-5 | NA | few | TGTGCCAGCAGCTTGTCATCCGGTGGGCGCGAGCAGTACTTC | CASSLSSGGREQYF
TRBJ2-6 | TRBV7-3 | TRBD1 | few | TGTGCCAGCTCCTCGGGGCAGGGGGCGGATGGGGCCAACGTCCTGACTTTC | CASSSGQGADGANVLTF
TRBJ1-2 | TRBV6-1 | TRBD1 | NA | TGTGCCAGCAGCACCGGGACAGTGATCTATGGCTACACCTTC | CASSTGTVIYGYTF
TRBJ2-7 | TRBV19 | TRBD1 | few | TGTGCCAGTAGTTACAGGGGAGTGTCCTACGAGCAGTACTTC | CASSYRGVSYEQYF
TRBJ2-6 | TRBV23-1 | NA | NA | TGCGCCAGCAGTCGCCGGGACCGAGGCCTCCCACCTGGGGCCAACGTCCTGACTTTC | CASSRRDRGLPPGANVLTF
TRBJ2-2 | TRBV3-1 | TRBD2 | NA | TGTGCCAGTCGAGCGGGGGGGAACACCGGGGAGCTGTTTTTT | CASRAGGNTGELFF
TRBJ1-1 | TRBV19 | NA | NA | TGTGCCAGTAGTATAGCTGGGACAACCAGAGAAGCTTTCTTT | CASSIAGTTREAFF
TRBJ2-7 | TRBV7-9 | NA | few | TGTGCCAGCAGCGATGACCGGGACGGAACCTACGAGCAGTACTTC | CASSDDRDGTYEQYF
TRBJ2-5 | TRBV29-1 | TRBD1 | NA | TGCAGCGTTGAGCGGACAGGGGAGCTAGAGACCCAGTACTTC | CSVERTGELETQYF
TRBJ2-7 | TRBV7-2 | NA | few | TGTGCCAGCAGCGAGACAAGGGCCTACGAGCAGTACTTC | CASSETRAYEQYF
TRBJ2-3 | TRBV28 | TRBD1 | few | TGTGCCAGCAGTGTTTTCGACAGGGGGCTTACGCAGTATTTT | CASSVFDRGLTQYF
TRBJ2-5 | TRBV28 | TRBD1 | few | TGTGCCAGCAGTTCGGCCCAGGGGGTGGATCAAGAGACCCAGTACTTC | CASSSAQGVDQETQYF
TRBJ1-1 | TRBV12-3/TRBV12-4 | NA | few | TGTGCCAGCAGTTTGGGGCCCAGCACTGAAGCTTTCTTT | CASSLGPSTEAFF
TRBJ2-3 | TRBV2 | NA | NA | TGTGCCAGCGGAGAAGCAGATACGCAGTATTTT | CASGEADTQYF
TRBJ2-1 | TRBV7-2 | NA | NA | TGTGCCAGCAGCTTGGACAGCTCGGGCAATGAGCAGTTCTTC | CASSLDSSGNEQFF
TRBJ1-5 | TRBV18 | TRBD1 | NA | TGTGCCAGCTCAGCGGGACAGGGGGCGATGAGTAGATTTAGCAATCAGCCCCAGCATTTT | CASSAGQGAMSRFSNQPQHF
TRBJ1-1 | TRBV4-1 | TRBD1 | few | TGCGCCAGCAGCCACCTCGACAGGGGGGCCCTGAACACTGAAGCTTTCTTT | CASSHLDRGALNTEAFF
TRBJ2-1 | TRBV6-2/TRBV6-3 | NA | few | TGTGCCAGCAGTTATTTAGGCCTAGCAGGTCTCTATGAGCAGTTCTTC | CASSYLGLAGLYEQFF
TRBJ2-5 | TRBV4-2 | NA | NA | TGTGCCAGCAGCTCTACGAGCCAGGGGGGGCCAGAGACCCAGTACTTC | CASSSTSQGGPETQYF
TRBJ1-5 | TRBV12-3/TRBV12-4 | NA | few | TGTGCCAGCAGTCCCCCCGAGGGGAACAATCAGCCCCAGCATTTT | CASSPPEGNNQPQHF